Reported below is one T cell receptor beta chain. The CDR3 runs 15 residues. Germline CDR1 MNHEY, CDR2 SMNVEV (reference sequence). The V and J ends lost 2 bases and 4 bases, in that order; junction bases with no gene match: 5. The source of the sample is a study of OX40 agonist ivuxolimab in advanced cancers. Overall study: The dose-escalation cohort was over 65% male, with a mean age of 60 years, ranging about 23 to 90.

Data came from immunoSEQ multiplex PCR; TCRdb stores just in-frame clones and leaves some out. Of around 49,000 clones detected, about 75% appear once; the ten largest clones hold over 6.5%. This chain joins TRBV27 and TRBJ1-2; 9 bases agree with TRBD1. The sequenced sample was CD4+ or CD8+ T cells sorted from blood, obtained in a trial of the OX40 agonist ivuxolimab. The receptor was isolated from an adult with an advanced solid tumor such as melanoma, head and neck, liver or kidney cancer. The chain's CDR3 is CASSLDRDRVYGYTF. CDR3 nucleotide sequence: TGTGCCAGCAGTTTAGACCGGGACAGGGTCTATGGCTACACCTTC.